Listed below are T cell receptor beta chains from one sample, sequenced in a study of beta chain features in type 1 diabetes. Method: immunoSEQ multiplex PCR; TCRdb's copy keeps in-frame clones and lacks some. The table records 120,000 or so clones, 17% of them present only once. The sample comprised central memory CD4+ T cells from blood. These TCRs come from a man in his late teens or twenties with type 1 diabetes. Both conserved end residues are part of each CDR3.

v_call | cdr3_aa
TRBV29-1 | CSVGTAYNEQFF
TRBV30 | CAWARQGGGYTF
TRBV28 | CASSSGTEAFF
TRBV30 | CAWSVLTETQYF
TRBV7-2 | CASSLDYYTDTQYF
TRBV7-9 | CASSLRSVNEQFF
TRBV15 | CATSRDGRSGPQHF
TRBV12-5 | CASGLTPGTGEAFF
TRBV19 | CASSIRGSSGANVLTF
TRBV27 | CASRSGQTYEQYF
TRBV7-7 | CASSFLGSYNEQFF
TRBV27 | CASSRQFRDRRFPRGYEQYF
TRBV6-6 | CASSYDRASREQYF
TRBV9 | CASSVRAQNTEAFF
TRBV6-5 | CASSYGTSVETQYF
TRBV2 | CASGRVGETQYF
TRBV2 | CASTPDRGRTDTQYF
TRBV4-2 | CASSQDVDRAANEKLFF
TRBV6-4 | CASSSGQATEAFF
TRBV30 | CAWSGQGREKLFF
TRBV7-2 | CASSLAQRDQPQHF
TRBV28 | CASSLVAGNTEAFF
TRBV9 | CASSPRIREDYGYTF
TRBV4-1 | CASSQEEGNTEAFF
TRBV7-2 | CASSSRESEQYF
TRBV29-1 | CSVEGRGLGYTF
TRBV5-1 | CASGPQGSGYEQYF